Presented here are 7 T cell receptor beta chains from one specimen sequenced in a study of blood T cell repertoires in COVID-19. Some clones are missing from TCRdb's copy, which holds only in-frame ones; the method was immunoSEQ multiplex PCR. The sample has nearly 200,000 clones; approximately 84% are singletons. Sequencing was done on a sample of peripheral blood. These receptors originate from a human donor with acute or convalescent COVID-19. The donor label of this sample is uncertain.

V and J are TRBV10-2 and TRBJ1-2; perhaps TRBD1 as D (6 bases). CDR3 length: 13 amino acids. The germline V gene has CDR1 WSHSY and CDR2 SAAADI. V was pared by 5 bases and J by 5 bases, with 12 bases between. The DNA for the CDR3 is TGCGCCAGCAGTCCCGGGACAACTTATGGCTACACCTTC. This sequence encodes CASSPGTTYGYTF.

The chain employs TRBV7-9 and TRBJ1-2; D might be TRBD1 (6 bases). The V and J ends lost 2 bases and 6 bases respectively, with 13 bases between them. From germline, CDR1 is SEHNR and CDR2 FQNEAQ (reference sequence). This CDR3 has 14 residues. The CDR3 loop reads CASSLQGLVHGYTF. DNA for the CDR3: TGTGCCAGCAGCTTACAGGGGTTAGTTCATGGCTACACCTTC.

The gene calls are TRBV11-1 and TRBJ2-7, with 7 bases lining up with TRBD1. Germline V gives CDR1 SGHAT, CDR2 FQDESV (reference sequence). Trimming at V came to 3 bases and at J to 2 bases, leaving 4 bases not matched to a gene. This CDR3 comprises 14 residues. This CDR3 reads CASSFRDSAYEQYF. Here the CDR3 DNA reads TGTGCCAGCAGCTTTAGGGACAGCGCCTACGAGCAGTACTTC.

The rearrangement links TRBV10-3 to TRBJ2-7, with a tentative D call TRBD1 (6 bases). V lost 8 bases to trimming and J lost 3 bases, with 14 bases between them. Germline V gene data show CDR1 as ENHRY and CDR2 as SYGVKD. The CDR3 is made up of 13 amino acids. For the CDR3, the DNA is TGTGCCATCTCCACAGGGCTCCACTACGAGCAGTACTTC. It specifies CAISTGLHYEQYF.

The chain couples TRBV5-4 to TRBJ1-2; D ambiguous. The germline V gene has CDR1 SGHNT and CDR2 YYREEE (reference sequence). V lost 0 bases and J 0 bases, leaving 3 bases between the germline ends. The CDR3 runs to 13 residues. The CDR3 is CASSLGANYGYTF. The CDR3 coding sequence is TGTGCCAGCAGCTTGGGAGCTAACTATGGCTACACCTTC.

Here the CDR3 reads CATATGDDTGELFF. CDR3 coding DNA: TGTGCCACCGCGACAGGGGATGACACCGGGGAGCTGTTTTTT. The chain uses TRBV21-1 and TRBJ2-2; whether TRBD1, the table's D call, matches the DNA was not checked. TRBV21-1 is recorded as a pseudogene. CDR3 length equals 14 residues.

The CDR3 DNA is TGTGCCAGCAGTTATGGACAGGGGGCTACGGGCTACACCTTC. This gives the protein CASSYGQGATGYTF. This sequence joins TRBV5-4 and TRBJ1-2, with 11 bases identical to TRBD1. The germline V gene has CDR1 SGHNT and CDR2 YYREEE (reference sequence). V lost 5 bases, J lost 8 bases, and 8 bases stayed unmatched. This CDR3 comprises 14 residues.